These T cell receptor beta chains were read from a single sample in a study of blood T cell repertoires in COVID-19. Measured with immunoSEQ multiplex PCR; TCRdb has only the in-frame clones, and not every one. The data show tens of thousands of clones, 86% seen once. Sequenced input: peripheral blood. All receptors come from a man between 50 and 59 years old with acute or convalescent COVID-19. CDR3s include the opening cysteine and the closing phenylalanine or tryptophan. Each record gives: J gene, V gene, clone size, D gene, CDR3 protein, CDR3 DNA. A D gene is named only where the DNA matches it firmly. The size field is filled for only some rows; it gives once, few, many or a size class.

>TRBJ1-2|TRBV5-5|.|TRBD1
CASQLNQGAYYGYTF
TGTGCCAGCCAGCTTAATCAGGGGGCTTACTATGGCTACACCTTC
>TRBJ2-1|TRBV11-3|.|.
CASSLGGDYNEQFF
TGTGCCAGCAGCTTAGGAGGTGACTACAATGAGCAGTTCTTC
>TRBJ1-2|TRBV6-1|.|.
CASSEAQLANYGYTF
TGTGCCAGCAGTGAAGCACAGTTAGCTAACTATGGCTACACCTTC
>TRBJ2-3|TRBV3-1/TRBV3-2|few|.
CASSQDLVYTDTQYF
TGTGCCAGCAGCCAAGATTTGGTCTACACAGATACGCAGTATTTT
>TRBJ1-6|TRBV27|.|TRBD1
CASSSPGQRANSPLHF
TGTGCCAGCAGTTCCCCGGGACAGCGCGCCAATTCACCCCTCCACTTT
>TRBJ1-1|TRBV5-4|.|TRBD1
CASSPGGTENTEAFF
TGTGCCAGCAGCCCAGGGGGCACGGAGAACACTGAAGCTTTCTTT
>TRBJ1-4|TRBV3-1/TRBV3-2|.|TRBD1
CASSQSSGGEKLFF
TGTGCCAGCAGCCAATCGTCAGGGGGGGAAAAACTGTTTTTT
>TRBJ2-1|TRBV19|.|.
CASSIRGNEQFF
TGTGCCAGTAGTATTCGCGGGAATGAGCAGTTCTTC
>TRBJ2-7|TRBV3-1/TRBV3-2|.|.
CASSQGPGSGEQYF
TGTGCCAGCAGCCAAGGACCGGGGTCTGGAGAGCAGTACTTC
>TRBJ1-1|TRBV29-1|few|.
CSTSGLITEAFF
TGCAGCACCTCAGGGTTGATCACTGAAGCTTTCTTT
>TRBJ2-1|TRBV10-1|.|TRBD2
CASSESPSGFYNEQFF
TGCGCCAGCAGTGAGTCGCCTAGCGGGTTCTACAATGAGCAGTTCTTC
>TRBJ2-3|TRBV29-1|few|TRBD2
CSVEPGTSGGGIDTQYF
TGCAGCGTTGAACCCGGGACTAGCGGGGGGGGGATAGATACGCAGTATTTT
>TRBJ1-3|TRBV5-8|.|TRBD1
CASSRGQGYGNTIYF
TGTGCCAGCAGCAGGGGACAGGGGTATGGAAACACCATATATTTT
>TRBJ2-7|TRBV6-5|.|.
CASSYTWGPSYEQYF
TGTGCCAGCAGTTACACTTGGGGGCCATCCTACGAGCAGTACTTC
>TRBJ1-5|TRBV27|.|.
CASSLQDSNQPQHF
TGTGCCAGCAGCCTCCAGGATAGCAATCAGCCCCAGCATTTT
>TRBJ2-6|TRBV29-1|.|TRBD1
CSVAGTGSGANVLTF
TGCAGCGTTGCCGGGACAGGGTCTGGGGCCAACGTCCTGACTTTC
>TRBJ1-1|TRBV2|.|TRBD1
CASSEARQGVTEAFF
TGTGCCAGCAGTGAGGCACGACAGGGGGTGACTGAAGCTTTCTTT
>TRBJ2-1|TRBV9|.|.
CASSGALATTEQFF
TGTGCCAGCAGCGGTGCTCTAGCAACGACGGAGCAGTTCTTC
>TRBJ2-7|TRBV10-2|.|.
CASRETEYSYEQYF
TGCGCCAGCAGGGAGACAGAATACTCCTACGAGCAGTACTTC
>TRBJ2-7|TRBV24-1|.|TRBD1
CATSDLAGQGAGEQYF
TGTGCCACCAGTGACCTGGCGGGACAGGGGGCGGGGGAGCAGTACTTC
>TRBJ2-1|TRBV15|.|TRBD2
CATEAGGFYNEQFF
TGTGCCACGGAAGCGGGGGGCTTCTACAATGAGCAGTTCTTC
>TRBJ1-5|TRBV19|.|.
CASSIGAGNNQPQHF
TGTGCCAGTAGTATAGGGGCAGGGAACAATCAGCCCCAGCATTTT
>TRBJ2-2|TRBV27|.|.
CASSLFTGTGELFF
TGTGCCAGCAGTTTATTTACAGGCACCGGGGAGCTGTTTTTT
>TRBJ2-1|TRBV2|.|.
CASSLVYNEQFF
TGTGCCAGCAGTCTTGTCTACAATGAGCAGTTCTTC
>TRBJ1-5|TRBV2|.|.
CASTIQGINQPQHF
TGTGCCAGCACCATACAGGGAATCAATCAGCCCCAGCATTTT
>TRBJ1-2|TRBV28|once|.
CASSSPPTGKSNYGYTF
TGTGCCAGCAGTTCGCCCCCCACAGGGAAATCTAACTATGGCTACACCTTC
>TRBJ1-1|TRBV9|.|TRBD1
CASSPGVSRQGEAFF
TGTGCCAGCAGCCCAGGGGTCTCTCGACAGGGTGAAGCTTTCTTT
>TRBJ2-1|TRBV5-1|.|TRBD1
CASSLAPGQGSYNEQFF
TGCGCCAGCAGCTTGGCTCCGGGACAGGGCTCCTACAATGAGCAGTTCTTC
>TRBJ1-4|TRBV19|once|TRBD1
CASSVGQGFEKLFF
TGTGCCAGTAGTGTAGGACAGGGATTCGAAAAACTGTTTTTT
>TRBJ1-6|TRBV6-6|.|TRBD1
CASSFNQGALDSPLHF
TGTGCCAGCAGTTTCAACCAGGGGGCGCTGGATTCACCCCTCCACTTT
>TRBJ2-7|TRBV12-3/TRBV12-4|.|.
CASSLRRKQYF
TGTGCCAGCAGTTTGAGGAGGAAGCAGTACTTC
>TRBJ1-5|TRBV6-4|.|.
CASSDSRGGRDQPQHF
TGTGCCAGCAGTGACTCGAGAGGAGGGCGGGATCAGCCCCAGCATTTT
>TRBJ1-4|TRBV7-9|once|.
CASSRTGTSNEKLFF
TGTGCCAGCAGCCGGACCGGGACATCGAATGAAAAACTGTTTTTT
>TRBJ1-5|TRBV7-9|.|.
CASSSTGVGQPQHF
TGTGCCAGCAGCTCCACGGGAGTCGGTCAGCCCCAGCATTTT
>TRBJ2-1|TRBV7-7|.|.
CASSATGSNYNEQFF
TGTGCTAGCAGCGCCACAGGATCCAACTACAATGAGCAGTTCTTC
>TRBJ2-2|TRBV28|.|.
CASQGGLFTGELFF
TGTGCGTCCCAGGGTGGGCTATTCACCGGGGAGCTGTTTTTT
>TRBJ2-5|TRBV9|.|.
CASSPDRGKETQYF
TGTGCCAGCAGCCCAGATCGGGGAAAAGAGACCCAGTACTTC
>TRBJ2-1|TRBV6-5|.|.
CASSYRQVNYNEQFF
TGTGCCAGCAGTTACAGACAGGTGAATTACAATGAGCAGTTCTTC
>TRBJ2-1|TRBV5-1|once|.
CASSDLEGSSYNEQFF
TGCGCCAGCTCAGACTTGGAGGGGAGCTCCTACAATGAGCAGTTCTTC
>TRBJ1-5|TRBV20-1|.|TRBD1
CSASPGTVSNQPQHF
TGCAGTGCTAGTCCCGGGACAGTAAGCAATCAGCCCCAGCATTTT
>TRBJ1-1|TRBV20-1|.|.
CSASDSGAGTEAFF
TGCAGTGCTAGTGACTCAGGGGCTGGTACTGAAGCTTTCTTT
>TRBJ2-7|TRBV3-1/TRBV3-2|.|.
CASSQTSQPSYEQYF
TGTGCCAGCAGCCAAACCTCACAGCCCTCCTACGAGCAGTACTTC
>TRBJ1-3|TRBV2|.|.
CASSSQGAGNTIYF
TGTGCCAGCAGTTCACAGGGTGCGGGAAACACCATATATTTT